This entry lists 21 T cell receptor beta chains sequenced from one sample in a study of blood T cell repertoires in COVID-19. The method was immunoSEQ multiplex PCR; TCRdb's version includes in-frame clones alone and lacks a portion of them. This sample yields 200,000 to 250,000 clones, of which about nine tenths are seen a single time; more than 3.5% belongs to the top ten. The sample was PBMCs or T cells enriched from blood (not recorded which). Receptors were obtained from a middle-aged woman with acute COVID-19.

This rearrangement joins TRBV5-6 to TRBJ1-2; 8 bases align to TRBD1. J gave up 12 bases and V 2 bases, and 9 bases lay outside the gene matches. Looked up from germline, CDR1 is SGHDT and CDR2 is YYEEEE. The CDR3 runs to 13 residues. In DNA, the CDR3 is TGTGCCAGCAGCTTAGGACAGGGCCGTCGGGACACCTTC. Residues: CASSLGQGRRDTF.

The chain is built from TRBV28 and TRBJ2-3, with 8 bases identical to TRBD1. The V and J ends lost 1 base and 1 base, in that order; junction bases with no gene match: 25. The germline gives CDR1 MDHEN, CDR2 SYDVKM. The CDR3 consists of 23 residues. CDR3 in DNA: TGTGCCAGCAGTTTATTACCTATCCAACAGGGGGAGAGGGGCACTTCTGGCACAGATACGCAGTATTTT. Amino acids: CASSLLPIQQGERGTSGTDTQYF.

The V call is TRBV28, the J call TRBJ1-6; 7 bases map to TRBD1. This CDR3 has 18 residues. Looked up from germline, CDR1 is MDHEN and CDR2 is SYDVKM. Trimming at V came to 4 bases and at J to 3 bases, leaving 12 bases not matched to a gene. This CDR3 reads CASSSPLSTGYYNSPLHF. The CDR3 coding sequence is TGTGCCAGCAGTTCACCTCTATCGACAGGGTACTATAATTCACCCCTCCACTTT.

The table lists this clone with a count of one. The chain employs TRBV5-6 and TRBJ1-2; TRBD1 matches 10 bases. The CDR3 spans 15 residues. Germline-derived CDR1 and CDR2 are SGHDT and YYEEEE. V was clipped by 4 bases and J by 7 bases; unmatched bases: 10. This CDR3 is CASSNSDRGHVGYTF. CDR3 DNA: TGTGCCAGCAGCAATTCCGACAGGGGGCACGTTGGCTACACCTTC.

The chain joins TRBV5-1 to TRBJ1-2; 7 positions match TRBD1. The V segment lost 5 bases and the J segment 0 bases; nucleotides outside the gene matches: 4. Germline-derived CDR1 and CDR2 are SGHRS and YFSETQ. The length of the CDR3 is 14 residues. The CDR3 DNA sequence: TGCGCCAGCAGTCTACAGGGGACTAACTATGGCTACACCTTC. Translated: CASSLQGTNYGYTF.

This clone was counted many times. V usage is TRBV7-9 and J usage is TRBJ1-4; 7 bases fit TRBD1. The CDR3 has 14 residues. V lost 5 bases, J lost 7 bases, and 7 bases stayed unmatched. Per germline, CDR1 SEHNR and CDR2 FQNEAQ (reference sequence). CDR3 amino acids: CASSPQGTGEKLFF. The CDR3 nucleotides are TGTGCCAGCAGCCCACAGGGGACCGGTGAAAAACTGTTTTTT.

The V call is TRBV2, the J call TRBJ1-3; D is undetermined. CDR1 and CDR2 (germline): SNHLY, FYNNEI. There are 16 residues in the CDR3. Between the trimmed V and J ends, which lost 4 bases and 9 bases, there was a span of 22 bases. CDR3 sequence reads: CASSVGRIHETVTIYF. The DNA for the CDR3 is TGTGCCAGCAGTGTTGGCCGGATACACGAAACAGTCACCATATATTTT.

This clone turned up a few times. The chain couples TRBV15 to TRBJ2-2; possible D gene TRBD1, 6 bases. Trimming cost V 2 bases and J 7 bases, with 17 bases left between them. The germline V gene has CDR1 LNHNV and CDR2 YYDKDF (reference sequence). The length of the CDR3 is 16 residues. In DNA form, the CDR3 reads TGTGCCACCAGCAGACTAGACAGGTCAAGCAACGGGGAGCTGTTTTTT. It codes for CATSRLDRSSNGELFF.

J is TRBJ1-5 and V is TRBV28, with 8 bases fitting TRBD1. The CDR3 consists of 14 residues. The germline CDR1 and CDR2 sequences are MDHEN and SYDVKM. The junction had 4 bases not matched to a gene; V was cut back by 6 bases and J by 3 bases. The DNA for the CDR3 is TGTGCCAGCAGCCGGACAGGGAACAATCAGCCCCAGCATTTT. Translation: CASSRTGNNQPQHF.

The chain links TRBV28 to TRBJ1-1; D not resolved. The CDR3 extends over 15 amino acids. V lost 2 bases and J 1 base, leaving 11 bases between the germline ends. The germline V gene has CDR1 MDHEN and CDR2 SYDVKM. CDR3 in amino acids: CASSLTRGRNTEAFF. CDR3 sequence (DNA): TGTGCCAGCAGTTTAACGCGCGGGCGGAACACTGAAGCTTTCTTT.

This chain connects TRBV5-5 to TRBJ1-5; D is uncertain. This CDR3 region has 15 residues. Germline V gene data show CDR1 as SGHKS and CDR2 as YYEKEE (reference sequence). V lost 2 bases, J lost 0 bases, and 9 bases lay in between. CDR3: CASSFFSDSNQPQHF. The CDR3 nucleotides are TGTGCCAGCAGCTTTTTTTCAGATAGCAATCAGCCCCAGCATTTT.

The J gene is TRBJ2-2, the V gene TRBV4-1, with 7 bases aligning to TRBD1. The CDR3 sequence is 17 residues long. J was trimmed by 6 bases and V by 0 bases; bases with no gene match: 10. Germline CDR1 is MGHRA and CDR2 is YSYEKL. The CDR3 here is CASSQENRGNYAGELFF. In DNA form, the CDR3 reads TGCGCCAGCAGCCAAGAAAACAGGGGCAACTATGCCGGGGAGCTGTTTTTT.

The chain links TRBV7-9 to TRBJ1-1, with D perhaps matching TRBD1 (6 bases). The germline V gene encodes CDR1 SEHNR and CDR2 FQNEAQ (reference sequence). This CDR3 contains 14 residues. Trimming left V 7 bases short and J 2 bases short, with 14 bases between. DNA of the CDR3: TGTGCCAGCAACAGGGTTGGGGGAAACACTGAAGCTTTCTTT. Residues: CASNRVGGNTEAFF.

The chain employs TRBV24-1 and TRBJ2-1, with 7 bases lining up with TRBD1. CDR1 is KGHDR, CDR2 SFDVKD, per germline. Trimming took 10 bases from V and 1 from J; bases not matched to a gene: 6. The CDR3 extends over 14 amino acids. The CDR3 DNA follows: TGTGCCACGCAGGGGGTTACGTCCTACAATGAGCAGTTCTTC. Its translation: CATQGVTSYNEQFF.

This rearrangement joins TRBV6-5 to TRBJ2-5; D possibly corresponds to TRBD1 (6 bases). Germline CDR1 and CDR2: MNHEY and SVGAGI. Between the trimmed V and J ends, which lost 6 bases and 4 bases, there was a span of 15 bases. This CDR3 spans 14 amino acids. The CDR3 reads CASRSGTRGETQYF. For the CDR3, the DNA is TGTGCCAGCAGGAGCGGCACCAGGGGAGAGACCCAGTACTTC.

As for this clone: Other DNA sequences in this sample translate to the same CDR3. The chain couples TRBV2 to TRBJ1-1, with D possibly TRBD1 on 6 matching bases. CDR1 is SNHLY, CDR2 FYNNEI, per germline. The germline V and J ends were trimmed by 4 bases and 1 base, with 7 bases remaining between them. The CDR3 sequence is 13 residues long. CDR3 DNA sequence: TGTGCCAGCAGTGTACAGGGGAACACTGAAGCTTTCTTT. This translates into CASSVQGNTEAFF.

This chain links TRBV6-1 with TRBJ1-1, with TRBD1 matching over 8 bases. The CDR3 consists of 14 residues. J was trimmed by 6 bases and V by 7 bases; bases with no gene match: 10. Germline CDR1 MNHNS, CDR2 SASEGT. The CDR3 loop is CASTQQGGVSEAFF. DNA for the CDR3: TGTGCCAGCACCCAACAGGGGGGAGTGTCTGAAGCTTTCTTT.

CDR3: CASSPGAPQEETQYF. CDR3 DNA sequence: TGTGCCAGCAGCCCAGGGGCACCTCAAGAGGAGACCCAGTACTTC. The V call is TRBV5-4, the J call TRBJ2-5, with D possibly matching TRBD1 (6 bases). This CDR3 has 15 residues. In germline, CDR1 is SGHNT, CDR2 YYREEE (reference sequence). V was shortened by 4 bases and J by 5 bases, with 18 bases between the two germline ends.

This chain uses TRBV19 with TRBJ2-7; 8 bases agree with TRBD1. Trimming at V came to 5 bases and at J to 0 bases, leaving 3 bases not matched to a gene. The germline V gene has CDR1 LNHDA and CDR2 SQIVND (reference sequence). The CDR3 totals 14 residues. As DNA, the CDR3 is TGTGCCAGTAGTGTTGGGACAGGCTCCTACGAGCAGTACTTC. Residues: CASSVGTGSYEQYF.

The count of this clone is one. The genes are TRBV11-2 and TRBJ1-1, with D possibly matching TRBD1 (5 bases). Germline V gene lookup returns CDR1 SGHAT and CDR2 FQNNGV. CDR3 length: 12 amino acids. The V gene lost 5 bases and the J gene lost 3 bases, with 7 bases spanning the gap. CDR3 nucleotides: TGTGCCAGCAGCAAAGGGGACACTGAAGCTTTCTTT. This sequence encodes CASSKGDTEAFF.

This clone has only one observation. CDR3 amino acids: CASSLDTRYYGYTF. DNA for the CDR3: TGTGCCAGCAGCTTAGACACAAGATACTATGGCTACACCTTC. V is TRBV7-9 and J is TRBJ1-2; D gene unclear. V was trimmed by 1 base and J by 3 bases, leaving 9 bases between them. CDR3 length: 14 residues. The germline V gene has CDR1 SEHNR and CDR2 FQNEAQ (reference sequence).